This T cell receptor beta chain was profiled in a study of cytomegalovirus exposure and HLA in healthy donors. About the research overall: Genetic ancestry analysis placed over 75% of the 398 donors that were genotyped in the Caucasian-associated cluster.

About this clone itself: The antigen remains unidentified.

Primers for the PCR totalled 60 Vbeta and 13 Jbeta. Original processing methods: It was a later analysis that counted 79 million or so unique TCR beta chains, of which roughly 11 million were shared. Sequencing used immunoSEQ multiplex PCR; TCRdb keeps in-frame clones, though not all of them. V and J calls plus clone size are reproduced from that table; the DNA served to infer D and trimming. Among about 120,000 clones listed, over 60% were seen once. The germline gives CDR1 SGHRS, CDR2 YFSETQ. The CDR3 totals 13 residues. V lost 8 bases and J lost 3, with 14 bases in between. Study outcomes and limitations: Per a later analysis, HLA-associated TCR beta chains showed more clonal expansion than other, equally common TCR beta chains.

The material sequenced was PBMCs. This chain links TRBV5-1 with TRBJ2-5; D is perhaps TRBD2 (6 bases). This TCR was recovered from a man aged 18 to 30 in good health and CMV-seronegative. The CDR3 DNA follows: TGCGCCAGACTACCTTCGGGGGAAGAGACCCAGTACTTC. This encodes CARLPSGEETQYF. Variable domain in full (rest from reference TRBV5-1 and TRBJ2-5): KAGVTQTPRYLIKTRGQQVTLSCSPISGHRSVSWYQQTPGQGLQFLFEYFSETQRNKGNFPGRFSGRQFSNSRSEMNVSTLELGDSALYLCARLPSGEETQYFGPGTRLLVL.